This TCR beta chain was identified in a study of shared clonotypes between healthy human individuals. At deep level, the assay was performed. Some clones are missing from TCRdb's copy, which holds only in-frame ones; the method was immunoSEQ multiplex PCR. The sample holds 2 million to 2.5 million clones; 90% to 96% are singletons and the top ten take about 0.13%. This clone has just one count. Germline-derived CDR1 and CDR2 are LNHDA and SQIVND (reference sequence). The length of the CDR3 is 15 residues. V lost 2 bases and J lost 4; bases outside the gene matches: 5. Sequencing input: naive CD4+ T cells sorted from blood. As for subset: CD45RA+ positively selected. V is TRBV19 and J is TRBJ1-5; 7 nucleotides match TRBD1. This receptor was identified in a young man in good health. CDR3 nucleotides: TGTGCCAGTAGTATATGGAGGGACAGAAATCAGCCCCAGCATTTT. Translating it yields CASSIWRDRNQPQHF.